This T cell receptor (beta chain) was observed in a study of somatic mutations in cytotoxic T cells in rheumatoid arthritis. Looking at the study overall: Flow cytometry sorted some V beta antibody-stained T-cell populations to nearly 100% purity, V beta1+ cells among them being sequenced for TCRB.

The length of the CDR3 is 13 residues. After removal of 6 bases from V and 7 bases from J, the junction contained 8 bases not matched to a gene. Looked up from germline, CDR1 is MNHEY and CDR2 is SMNVEV (reference sequence). This clone turned up a few times. Only in-frame clones appear in the TCRdb table, and some are missing; sequencing was by immunoSEQ multiplex PCR. The repertoire has approximately 7,000 clones, 60% of them found once; the top ten carry about 25%. Both CD4+ and CD8+ cells were separated through positive magnetic bead selection, and their purity was verified using flow cytometry. The J gene is TRBJ2-7, the V gene TRBV27; 8 nucleotides match TRBD1. The clonotype comes from a woman in her thirties or forties in good health. The sample comprised CD8+ T cells sorted from blood. In DNA, the CDR3 is TGTGCCAGCAGCGGGACAGGAGGGCATGAGCAGTACTTC. Translation gives CASSGTGGHEQYF.